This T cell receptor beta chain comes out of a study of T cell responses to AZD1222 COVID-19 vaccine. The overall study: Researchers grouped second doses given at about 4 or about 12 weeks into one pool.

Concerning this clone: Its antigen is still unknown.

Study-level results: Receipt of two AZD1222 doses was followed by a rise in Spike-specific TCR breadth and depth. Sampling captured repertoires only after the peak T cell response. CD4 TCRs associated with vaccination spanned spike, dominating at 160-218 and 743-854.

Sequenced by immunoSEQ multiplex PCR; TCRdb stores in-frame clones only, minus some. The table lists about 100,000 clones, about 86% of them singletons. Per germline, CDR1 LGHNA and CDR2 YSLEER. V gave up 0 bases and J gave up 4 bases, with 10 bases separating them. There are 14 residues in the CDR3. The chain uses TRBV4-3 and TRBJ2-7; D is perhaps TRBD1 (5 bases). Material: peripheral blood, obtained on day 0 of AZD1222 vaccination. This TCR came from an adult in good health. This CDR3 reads CASSQEQVGYEQYF. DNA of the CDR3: TGCGCCAGCAGCCAAGAACAGGTAGGGTACGAGCAGTACTTC.